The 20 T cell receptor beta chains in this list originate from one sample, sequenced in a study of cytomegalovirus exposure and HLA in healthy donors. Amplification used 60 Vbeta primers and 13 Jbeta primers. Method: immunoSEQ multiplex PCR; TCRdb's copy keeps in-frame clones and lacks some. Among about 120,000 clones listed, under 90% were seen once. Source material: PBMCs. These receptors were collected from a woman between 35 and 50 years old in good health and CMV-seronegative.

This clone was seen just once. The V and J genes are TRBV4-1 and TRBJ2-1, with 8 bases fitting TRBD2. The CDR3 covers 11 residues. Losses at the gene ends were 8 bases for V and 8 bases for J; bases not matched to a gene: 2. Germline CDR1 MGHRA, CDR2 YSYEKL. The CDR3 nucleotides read TGCGCCAGCCGGGGGGGCTATGAGCAGTTCTTC. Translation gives CASRGGYEQFF.

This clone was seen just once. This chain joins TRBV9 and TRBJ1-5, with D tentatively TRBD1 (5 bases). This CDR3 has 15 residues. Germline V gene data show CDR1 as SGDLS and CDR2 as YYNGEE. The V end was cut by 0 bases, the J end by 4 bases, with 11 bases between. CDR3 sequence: CASSVGQGWNQPQHF. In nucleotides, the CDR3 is TGTGCCAGCAGCGTAGGTCAGGGCTGGAATCAGCCCCAGCATTTT.

The CDR3 loop is CASSRGQVSSYEQYF. The CDR3 nucleotides read TGTGCCAGCAGCCGGGGACAGGTGAGCTCCTACGAGCAGTACTTC. V gene TRBV7-8 combines with J gene TRBJ2-7; 8 bases fit TRBD1. Germline CDR1 reads SGHVS; CDR2 reads FQNEAQ. V lost 5 bases to trimming and J lost 0 bases; unmatched junction nucleotides: 6. CDR3 length: 15 amino acids.

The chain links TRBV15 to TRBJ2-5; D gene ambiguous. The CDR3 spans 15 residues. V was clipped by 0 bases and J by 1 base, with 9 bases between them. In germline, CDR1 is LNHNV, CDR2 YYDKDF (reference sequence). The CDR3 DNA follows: TGTGCCACCAGCAGAGAGCCCTTAGCCCAAGAGACCCAGTACTTC. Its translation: CATSREPLAQETQYF.

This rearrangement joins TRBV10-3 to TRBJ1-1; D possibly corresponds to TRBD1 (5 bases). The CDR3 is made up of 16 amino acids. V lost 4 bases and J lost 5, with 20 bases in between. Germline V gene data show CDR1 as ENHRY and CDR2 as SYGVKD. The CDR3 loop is CAISAERGGVGTEAFF. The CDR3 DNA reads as TGTGCCATCAGTGCAGAGAGGGGAGGGGTGGGTACTGAAGCTTTCTTT.

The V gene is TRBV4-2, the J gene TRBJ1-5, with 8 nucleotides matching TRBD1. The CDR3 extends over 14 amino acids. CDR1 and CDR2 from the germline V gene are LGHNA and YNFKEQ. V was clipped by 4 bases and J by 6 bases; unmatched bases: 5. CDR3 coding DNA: TGTGCCAGCAGCCCATCAGGGGGCAGTCAGCCCCAGCATTTT. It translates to CASSPSGGSQPQHF.

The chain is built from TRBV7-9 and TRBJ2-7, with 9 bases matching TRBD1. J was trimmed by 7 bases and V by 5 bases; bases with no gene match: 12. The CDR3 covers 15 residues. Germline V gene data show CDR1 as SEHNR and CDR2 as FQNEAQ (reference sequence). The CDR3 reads CASSQGTGLEAEQYF. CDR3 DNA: TGTGCCAGCAGCCAGGGGACAGGGCTTGAGGCGGAGCAGTACTTC.

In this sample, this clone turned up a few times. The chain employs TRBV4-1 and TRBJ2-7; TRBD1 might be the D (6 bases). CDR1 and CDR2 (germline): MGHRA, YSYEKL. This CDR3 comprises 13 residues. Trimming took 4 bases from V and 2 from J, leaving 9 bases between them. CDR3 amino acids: CASSRTDPYEQYF. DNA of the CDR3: TGCGCCAGCAGCCGGACAGACCCCTACGAGCAGTACTTC.

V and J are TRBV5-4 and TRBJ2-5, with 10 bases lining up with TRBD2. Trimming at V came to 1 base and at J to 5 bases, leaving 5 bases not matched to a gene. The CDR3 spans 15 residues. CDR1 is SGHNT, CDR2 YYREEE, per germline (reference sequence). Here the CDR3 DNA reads TGTGCCAGCAGCTTGTTGCTAGCGGGAGAGGAGACCCAGTACTTC. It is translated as CASSLLLAGEETQYF.

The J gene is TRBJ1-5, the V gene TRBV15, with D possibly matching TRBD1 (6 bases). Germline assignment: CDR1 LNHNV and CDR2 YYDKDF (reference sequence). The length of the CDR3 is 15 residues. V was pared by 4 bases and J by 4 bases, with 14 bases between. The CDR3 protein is CATSTKGHHNQPQHF. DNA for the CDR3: TGTGCCACCAGCACCAAGGGACACCATAATCAGCCCCAGCATTTT.

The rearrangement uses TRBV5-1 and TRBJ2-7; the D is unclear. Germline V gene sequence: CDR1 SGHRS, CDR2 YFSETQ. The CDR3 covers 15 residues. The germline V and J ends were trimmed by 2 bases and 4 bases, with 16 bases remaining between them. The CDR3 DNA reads TGCGCCAGCAGCTTAATAAGCGCCTCCTCATACGAGCAGTACTTC. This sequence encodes CASSLISASSYEQYF.

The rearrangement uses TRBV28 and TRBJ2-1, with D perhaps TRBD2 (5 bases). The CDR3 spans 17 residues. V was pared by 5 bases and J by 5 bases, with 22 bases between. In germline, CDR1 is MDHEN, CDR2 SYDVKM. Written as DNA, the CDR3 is TGTGCCAGCAGTCCGCCGCGCGGCTCGGGGAAGAACAATGAGCAGTTCTTC. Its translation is CASSPPRGSGKNNEQFF.

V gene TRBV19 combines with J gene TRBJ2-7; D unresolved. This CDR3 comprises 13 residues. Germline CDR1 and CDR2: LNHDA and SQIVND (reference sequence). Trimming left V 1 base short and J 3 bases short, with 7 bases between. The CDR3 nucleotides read TGTGCCAGTAGTATAGCTGACAACTACGAGCAGTACTTC. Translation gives CASSIADNYEQYF.

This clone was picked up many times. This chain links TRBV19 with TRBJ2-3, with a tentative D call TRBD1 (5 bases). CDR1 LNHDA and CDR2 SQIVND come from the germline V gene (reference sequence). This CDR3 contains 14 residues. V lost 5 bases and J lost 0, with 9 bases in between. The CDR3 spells CASSPRTSTDTQYF. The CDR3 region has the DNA TGTGCCAGTAGTCCCCGGACAAGCACAGATACGCAGTATTTT.

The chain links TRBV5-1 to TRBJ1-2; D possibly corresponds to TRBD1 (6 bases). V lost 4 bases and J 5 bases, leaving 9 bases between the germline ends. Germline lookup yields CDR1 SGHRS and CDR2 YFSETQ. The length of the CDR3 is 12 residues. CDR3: CASSPGQYGYTF. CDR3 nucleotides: TGCGCCAGCAGCCCAGGACAGTATGGCTACACCTTC.

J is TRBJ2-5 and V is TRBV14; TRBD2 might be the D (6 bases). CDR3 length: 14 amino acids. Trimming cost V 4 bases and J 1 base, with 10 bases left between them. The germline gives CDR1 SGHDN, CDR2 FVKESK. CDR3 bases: TGTGCCAGCAGCCCCCTCGGGAGCCAAGAGACCCAGTACTTC. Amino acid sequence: CASSPLGSQETQYF.

The CDR3 coding sequence is TGTGCCAGCAGTCCAAAAAGGGGGGGGGCCTACGAGCAGTACTTC. Translating gives CASSPKRGGAYEQYF. V usage is TRBV27 and J usage is TRBJ2-7; D may be TRBD2 (7 bases). The V gene lost 5 bases and the J gene lost 2 bases, with 16 bases spanning the gap. Germline V gives CDR1 MNHEY, CDR2 SMNVEV (reference sequence). The CDR3 totals 15 residues.

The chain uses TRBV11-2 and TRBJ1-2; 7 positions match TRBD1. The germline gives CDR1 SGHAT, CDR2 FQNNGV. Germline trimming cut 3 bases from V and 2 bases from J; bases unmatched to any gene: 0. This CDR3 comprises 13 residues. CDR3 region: CASSLDRNYGYTF. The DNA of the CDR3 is TGTGCCAGCAGCTTGGACAGGAACTATGGCTACACCTTC.

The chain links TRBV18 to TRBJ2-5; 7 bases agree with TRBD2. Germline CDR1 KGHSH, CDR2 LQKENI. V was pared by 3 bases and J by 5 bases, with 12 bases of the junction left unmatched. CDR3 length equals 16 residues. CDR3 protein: CASSPGWGGSFETQYF. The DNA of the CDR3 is TGTGCCAGCTCACCGGGTTGGGGCGGGAGCTTCGAGACCCAGTACTTC.

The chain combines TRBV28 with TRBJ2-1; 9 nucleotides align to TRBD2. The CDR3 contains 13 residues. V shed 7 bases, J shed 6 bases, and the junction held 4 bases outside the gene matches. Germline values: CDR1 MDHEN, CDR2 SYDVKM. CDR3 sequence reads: CASTLTSGNEQFF. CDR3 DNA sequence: TGTGCCAGCACCCTGACTAGCGGCAATGAGCAGTTCTTC.